A single sample gave rise to the 7 T cell receptor beta chains below, sequenced in a study of OX40 agonist ivuxolimab in advanced cancers. Measured with immunoSEQ multiplex PCR; TCRdb has only the in-frame clones, and not every one. Here the sample spans roughly 66,000 clones, roughly 85% being singletons. Sequencing used CD4+ or CD8+ T cells sorted from blood, obtained in a trial of the OX40 agonist ivuxolimab. The receptor set was obtained from an adult with an advanced solid tumor such as melanoma, head and neck, liver or kidney cancer.

The CDR3 region is CASSLAVGDTEAFF. The DNA of the CDR3 is TGCGCCAGCAGCTTGGCCGTCGGTGACACTGAAGCTTTCTTT. This rearrangement joins TRBV5-1 to TRBJ1-1; unclear D gene. CDR3 length equals 14 residues. With 0 bases removed from V and 3 bases from J, the gap between germline ends came to 9 bases. The germline CDR1 and CDR2 sequences are SGHRS and YFSETQ.

V gene TRBV28 combines with J gene TRBJ1-2; no clear D gene. CDR3 length: 13 residues. Germline CDR1 reads MDHEN; CDR2 reads SYDVKM. V lost 6 bases and J lost 0, with 8 bases in between. CDR3 sequence: CASSVVANYGYTF. The CDR3 DNA sequence: TGTGCCAGCAGCGTGGTCGCTAACTATGGCTACACCTTC.

This clone was seen more than once but under ten times. The chain employs TRBV29-1 and TRBJ1-2, with 9 positions matching TRBD1. V dropped 5 bases and J dropped 5; count of bases not matched to a gene: 9. The CDR3 sequence is 14 residues long. Germline V CDR1 and CDR2: SQVTM, ANQGSEA. As DNA, the CDR3 is TGCAGCGTTACCCGGGACAGGGCCGGATATGGCTACACCTTC. It specifies CSVTRDRAGYGYTF.

The genes are TRBV2 and TRBJ2-6; a weak D match, TRBD1 (6 bases). CDR3 length: 16 residues. CDR1 is SNHLY, CDR2 FYNNEI, per germline. Trimming cost V 6 bases and J 4 bases, with 16 bases left between them. As DNA, the CDR3 is TGTGCCAGCAGAGAGGGGACACGAGCGGGGGCCAACGTCCTGACTTTC. This sequence encodes CASREGTRAGANVLTF.

This clone was detected once. The chain uses TRBV6-6 and TRBJ1-3; D gene uncertain. CDR1 and CDR2 (germline): MNHNY, SVGAGI (reference sequence). The germline V and J ends were trimmed by 8 bases and 4 bases, with 15 bases remaining between them. This CDR3 has 14 amino acids. The CDR3 sequence is CASLKSLSGNTIYF. The CDR3 DNA reads TGTGCCAGCCTAAAATCCTTGAGCGGAAACACCATATATTTT.

The chain has TRBV28 and TRBJ1-5; D is perhaps TRBD1 (6 bases). The CDR3 totals 13 residues. Germline CDR1 is MDHEN and CDR2 is SYDVKM. The CDR3 loop is CAAAGGVNQPQHF. The CDR3 DNA sequence: TGTGCGGCGGCGGGGGGCGTAAATCAGCCCCAGCATTTT.

This rearrangement joins TRBV2 to TRBJ1-3; D not resolved. Germline V gene data show CDR1 as SNHLY and CDR2 as FYNNEI. The length of the CDR3 is 13 residues. V lost 4 bases and J lost 2, with 6 bases in between. The CDR3 loop is CASSGQAGNTIYF. CDR3 bases: TGTGCCAGCAGTGGTCAGGCTGGAAACACCATATATTTT.